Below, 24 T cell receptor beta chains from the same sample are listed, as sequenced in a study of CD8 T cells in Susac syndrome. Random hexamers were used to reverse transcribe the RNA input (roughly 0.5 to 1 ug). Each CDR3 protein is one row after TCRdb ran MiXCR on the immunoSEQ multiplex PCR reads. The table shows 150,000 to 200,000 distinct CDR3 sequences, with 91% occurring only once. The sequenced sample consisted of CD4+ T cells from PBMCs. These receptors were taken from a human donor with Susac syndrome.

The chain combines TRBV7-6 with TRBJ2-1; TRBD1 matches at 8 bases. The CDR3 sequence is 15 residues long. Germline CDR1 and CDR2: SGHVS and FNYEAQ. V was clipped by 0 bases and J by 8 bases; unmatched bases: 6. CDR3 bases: TGTGCCAGCAGCTTAGCCCTGACAGGGGTCGATGAGCAGTTCTTC. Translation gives CASSLALTGVDEQFF.

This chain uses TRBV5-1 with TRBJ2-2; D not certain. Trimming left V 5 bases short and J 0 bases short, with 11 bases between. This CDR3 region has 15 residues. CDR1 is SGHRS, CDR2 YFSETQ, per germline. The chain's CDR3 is CASSTGGANTGELFF. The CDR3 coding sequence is TGCGCCAGCAGTACTGGCGGAGCGAACACCGGGGAGCTGTTTTTT. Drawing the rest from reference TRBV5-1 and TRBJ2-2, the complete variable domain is KAGVTQTPRYLIKTRGQQVTLSCSPISGHRSVSWYQQTPGQGLQFLFEYFSETQRNKGNFPGRFSGRQFSNSRSEMNVSTLELGDSALYLCASSTGGANTGELFFGEGSRLTVL.

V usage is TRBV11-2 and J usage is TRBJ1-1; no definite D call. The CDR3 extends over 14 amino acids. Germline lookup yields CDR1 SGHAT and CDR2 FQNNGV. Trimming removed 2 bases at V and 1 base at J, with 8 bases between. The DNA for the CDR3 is TGTGCCAGCAGCTTAATTACCGGGAACACTGAAGCTTTCTTT. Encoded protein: CASSLITGNTEAFF.

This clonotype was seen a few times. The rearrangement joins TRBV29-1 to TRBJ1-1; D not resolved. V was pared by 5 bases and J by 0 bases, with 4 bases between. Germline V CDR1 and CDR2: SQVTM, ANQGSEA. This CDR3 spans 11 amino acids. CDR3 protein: CSVQVNTEAFF. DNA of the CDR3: TGCAGCGTTCAGGTGAACACTGAAGCTTTCTTT.

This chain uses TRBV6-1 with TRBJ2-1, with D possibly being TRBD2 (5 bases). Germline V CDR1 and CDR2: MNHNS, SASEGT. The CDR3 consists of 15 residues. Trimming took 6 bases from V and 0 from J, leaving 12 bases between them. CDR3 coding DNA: TGTGCCAGCAGACTTCTAGGGAGCTCCTACAATGAGCAGTTCTTC. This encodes CASRLLGSSYNEQFF.

The CDR3: CASSLGTSGGAEETQYF. CDR3 coding DNA: TGTGCCAGCAGCTTGGGGACTAGCGGGGGGGCCGAGGAGACCCAGTACTTC. This chain links TRBV7-2 with TRBJ2-5; 16 nucleotides agree with TRBD2. The CDR3 sequence is 17 residues long. The ends lost 3 bases at V and 5 bases at J; junction bases unmatched: 6. The germline V gene encodes CDR1 SGHTA and CDR2 FQGNSA.

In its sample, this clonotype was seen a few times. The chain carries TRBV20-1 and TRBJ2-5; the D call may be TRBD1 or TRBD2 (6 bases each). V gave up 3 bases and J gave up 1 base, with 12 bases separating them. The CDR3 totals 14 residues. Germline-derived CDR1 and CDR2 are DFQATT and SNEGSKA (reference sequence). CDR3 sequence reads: CSASRGQVQETQYF. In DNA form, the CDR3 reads TGCAGTGCTAGTCGGGGGCAGGTCCAAGAGACCCAGTACTTC.

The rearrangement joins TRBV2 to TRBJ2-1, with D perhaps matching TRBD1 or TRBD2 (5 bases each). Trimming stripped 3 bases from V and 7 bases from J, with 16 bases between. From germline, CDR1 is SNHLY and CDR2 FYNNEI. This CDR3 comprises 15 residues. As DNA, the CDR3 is TGTGCCAGCAGTGAGGGGCCGATAACGGGGAATGAGCAGTTCTTC. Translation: CASSEGPITGNEQFF. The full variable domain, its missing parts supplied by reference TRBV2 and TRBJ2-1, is EPEVTQTPSHQVTQMGQEVILRCVPISNHLYFYWYRQILGQKVEFLVSFYNNEISEKSEIFDDQFSVERPDGSNFTLKIRSTKLEDSAMYFCASSEGPITGNEQFFGPGTRLTVL.

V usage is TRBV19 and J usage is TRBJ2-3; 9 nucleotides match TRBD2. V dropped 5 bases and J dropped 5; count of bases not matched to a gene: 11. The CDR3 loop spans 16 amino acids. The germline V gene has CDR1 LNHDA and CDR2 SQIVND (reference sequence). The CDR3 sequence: CASSETVAGARDTQYF. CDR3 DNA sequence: TGTGCCAGTAGTGAAACAGTAGCGGGGGCGAGAGATACGCAGTATTTT.

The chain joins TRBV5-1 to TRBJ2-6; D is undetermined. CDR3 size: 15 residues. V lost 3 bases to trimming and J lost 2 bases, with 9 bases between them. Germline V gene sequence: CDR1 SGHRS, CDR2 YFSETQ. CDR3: CASSSASTGANVLTF. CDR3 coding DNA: TGCGCCAGCAGCTCTGCAAGTACTGGGGCCAACGTCCTGACTTTC.

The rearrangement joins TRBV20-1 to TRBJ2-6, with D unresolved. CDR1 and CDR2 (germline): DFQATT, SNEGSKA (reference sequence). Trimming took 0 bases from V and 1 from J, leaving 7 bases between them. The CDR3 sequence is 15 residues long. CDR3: CSARDPRSGANVLTF. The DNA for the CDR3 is TGCAGTGCTAGAGATCCTAGGTCTGGGGCCAACGTCCTGACTTTC.

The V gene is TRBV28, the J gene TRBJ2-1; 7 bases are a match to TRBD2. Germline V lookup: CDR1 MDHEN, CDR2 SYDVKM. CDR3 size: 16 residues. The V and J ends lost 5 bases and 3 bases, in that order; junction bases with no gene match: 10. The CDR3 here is CASSLAGAGNYNEQFF. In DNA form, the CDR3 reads TGTGCCAGCAGTCTGGCGGGAGCGGGAAACTACAATGAGCAGTTCTTC.

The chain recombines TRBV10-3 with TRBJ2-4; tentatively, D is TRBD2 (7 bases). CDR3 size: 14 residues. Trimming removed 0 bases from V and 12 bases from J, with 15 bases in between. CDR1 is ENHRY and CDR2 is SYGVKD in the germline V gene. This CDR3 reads CAISESPGGGRQYF. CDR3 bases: TGTGCCATCAGTGAGTCACCGGGGGGCGGACGTCAGTACTTC.

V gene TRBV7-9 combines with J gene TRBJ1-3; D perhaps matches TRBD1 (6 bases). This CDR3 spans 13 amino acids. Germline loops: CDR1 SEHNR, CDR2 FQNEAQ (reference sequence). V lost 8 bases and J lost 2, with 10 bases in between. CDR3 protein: CASHRVAGNTIYF. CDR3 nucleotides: TGTGCCAGCCACAGGGTCGCTGGAAACACCATATATTTT.

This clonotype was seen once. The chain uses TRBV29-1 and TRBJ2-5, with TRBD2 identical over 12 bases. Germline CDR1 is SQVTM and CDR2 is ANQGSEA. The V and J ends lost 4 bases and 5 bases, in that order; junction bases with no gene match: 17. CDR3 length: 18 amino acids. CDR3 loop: CSVVWPSGGGGLPETQYF. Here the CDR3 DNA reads TGCAGCGTTGTGTGGCCTAGCGGGGGGGGCGGTCTTCCTGAGACCCAGTACTTC.

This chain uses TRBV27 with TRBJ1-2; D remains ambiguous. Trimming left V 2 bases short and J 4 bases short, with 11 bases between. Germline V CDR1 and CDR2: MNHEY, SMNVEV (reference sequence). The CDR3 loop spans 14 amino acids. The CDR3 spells CASSLLGGVYGYTF. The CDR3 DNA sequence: TGTGCCAGCAGTTTACTTGGCGGGGTCTATGGCTACACCTTC.

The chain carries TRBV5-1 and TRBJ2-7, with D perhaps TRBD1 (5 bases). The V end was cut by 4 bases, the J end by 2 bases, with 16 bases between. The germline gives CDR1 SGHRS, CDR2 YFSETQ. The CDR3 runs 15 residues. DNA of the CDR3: TGCGCCAGCAGCGCCTCAATGACAGCTGCCTACGAGCAGTACTTC. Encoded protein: CASSASMTAAYEQYF. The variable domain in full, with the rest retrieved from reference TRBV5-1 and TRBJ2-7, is KAGVTQTPRYLIKTRGQQVTLSCSPISGHRSVSWYQQTPGQGLQFLFEYFSETQRNKGNFPGRFSGRQFSNSRSEMNVSTLELGDSALYLCASSASMTAAYEQYFGPGTRLTVT.

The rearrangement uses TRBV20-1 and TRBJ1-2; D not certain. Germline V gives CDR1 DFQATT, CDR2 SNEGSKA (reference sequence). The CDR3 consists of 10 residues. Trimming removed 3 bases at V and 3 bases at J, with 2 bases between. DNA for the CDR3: TGCAGTGCTAGCGACTATGGCTACACCTTC. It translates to CSASDYGYTF.

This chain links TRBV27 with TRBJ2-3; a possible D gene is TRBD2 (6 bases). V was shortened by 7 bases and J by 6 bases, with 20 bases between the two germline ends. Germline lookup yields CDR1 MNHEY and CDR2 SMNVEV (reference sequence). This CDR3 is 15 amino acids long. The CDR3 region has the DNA TGTGCCAGCAACGACATGGGGGAAGGAGGGGATACGCAGTATTTT. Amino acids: CASNDMGEGGDTQYF.

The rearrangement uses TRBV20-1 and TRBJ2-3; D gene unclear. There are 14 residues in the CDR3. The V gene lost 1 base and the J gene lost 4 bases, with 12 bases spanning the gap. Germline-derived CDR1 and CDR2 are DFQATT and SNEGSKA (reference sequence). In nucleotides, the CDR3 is TGCAGTGCTAGAGTCGAGCGAACTCCAGATACGCAGTATTTT. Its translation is CSARVERTPDTQYF.

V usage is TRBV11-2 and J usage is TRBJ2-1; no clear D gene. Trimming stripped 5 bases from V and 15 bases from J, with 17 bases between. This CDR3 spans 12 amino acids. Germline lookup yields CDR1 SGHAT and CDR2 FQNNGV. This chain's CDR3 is CASSASGVLAFF. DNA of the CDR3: TGTGCCAGCAGCGCCTCAGGAGTTTTGGCGTTCTTC.

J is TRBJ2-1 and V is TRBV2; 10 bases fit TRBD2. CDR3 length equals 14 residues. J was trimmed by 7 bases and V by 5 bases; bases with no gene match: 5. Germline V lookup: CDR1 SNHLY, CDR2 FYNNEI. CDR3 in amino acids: CASSFTSGMNEQFF. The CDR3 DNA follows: TGTGCCAGCAGTTTCACTAGCGGGATGAATGAGCAGTTCTTC. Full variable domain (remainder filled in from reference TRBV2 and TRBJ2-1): EPEVTQTPSHQVTQMGQEVILRCVPISNHLYFYWYRQILGQKVEFLVSFYNNEISEKSEIFDDQFSVERPDGSNFTLKIRSTKLEDSAMYFCASSFTSGMNEQFFGPGTRLTVL.

The CDR3 reads CASSLIADRSYEQYF. The CDR3 bases are TGTGCCAGCAGCTTGATCGCCGACAGGTCCTACGAGCAGTACTTC. This chain connects TRBV5-4 to TRBJ2-7; D perhaps matches TRBD1 (6 bases). CDR1 SGHNT and CDR2 YYREEE come from the germline V gene (reference sequence). This CDR3 spans 15 amino acids. The V end was cut by 1 base, the J end by 1 base, with 12 bases between. Together with reference TRBV5-4 and TRBJ2-7, the CDR3 gives the full variable domain: ETGVTQSPTHLIKTRGQQVTLRCSSQSGHNTVSWYQQALGQGPQFIFQYYREEENGRGNFPPRFSGLQFPNYSSELNVNALELDDSALYLCASSLIADRSYEQYFGPGTRLTVT.

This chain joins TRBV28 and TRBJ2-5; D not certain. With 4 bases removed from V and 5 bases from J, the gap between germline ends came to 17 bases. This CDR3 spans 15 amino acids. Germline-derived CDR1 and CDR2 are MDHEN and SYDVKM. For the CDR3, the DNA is TGTGCCAGCAGTTCCTTCACTCAGCCATGGGAGACCCAGTACTTC. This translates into CASSSFTQPWETQYF.